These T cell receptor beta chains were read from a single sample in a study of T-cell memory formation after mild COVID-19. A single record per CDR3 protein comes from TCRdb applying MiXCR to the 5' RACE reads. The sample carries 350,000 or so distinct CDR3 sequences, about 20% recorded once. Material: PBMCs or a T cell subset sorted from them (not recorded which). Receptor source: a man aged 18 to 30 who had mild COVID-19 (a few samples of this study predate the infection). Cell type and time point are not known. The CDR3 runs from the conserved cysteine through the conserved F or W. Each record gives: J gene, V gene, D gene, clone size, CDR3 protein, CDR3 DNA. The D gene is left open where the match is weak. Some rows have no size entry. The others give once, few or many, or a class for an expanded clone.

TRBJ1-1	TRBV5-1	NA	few	CASSYSPGVMNTEAFF	TGCGCCAGCAGCTACAGCCCCGGGGTCATGAACACTGAAGCTTTCTTT
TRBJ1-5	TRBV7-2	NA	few	CASSPTGFEQPQHF	TGTGCCAGCAGCCCCACAGGGTTTGAACAGCCCCAGCATTTT
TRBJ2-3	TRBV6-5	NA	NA	CASSDRDGATDTQYF	TGTGCCAGCAGTGACCGGGACGGTGCCACAGATACGCAGTATTTT
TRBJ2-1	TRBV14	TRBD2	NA	CASRPLAGRDNEQFF	TGTGCCAGCAGGCCTCTAGCGGGGAGGGACAATGAGCAGTTCTTC
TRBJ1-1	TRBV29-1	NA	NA	CSVEGRGSTEAFF	TGCAGCGTTGAAGGCAGGGGTAGCACTGAAGCTTTCTTT
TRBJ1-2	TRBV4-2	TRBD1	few	CASSHGQDSPYGYTF	TGTGCCAGCAGCCACGGACAGGACAGCCCCTATGGCTACACCTTC
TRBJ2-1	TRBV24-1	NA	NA	CATSVGDSSYNEQFF	TGTGCCACCAGTGTCGGGGATAGCTCCTACAATGAGCAGTTCTTC
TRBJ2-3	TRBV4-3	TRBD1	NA	CASSEGAADTQYF	TGCGCCAGCAGCGAGGGGGCGGCAGATACGCAGTATTTT
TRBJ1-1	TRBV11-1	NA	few	CASSFLTGLNTEAFF	TGTGCCAGCAGCTTCCTCACAGGACTGAACACTGAAGCTTTCTTT
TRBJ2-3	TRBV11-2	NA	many	CASSLAYLDTQYF	TGTGCCAGCAGCTTGGCGTACCTGGATACGCAGTATTTT
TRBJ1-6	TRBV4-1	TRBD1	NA	CASSQETGTNSPLHF	TGCGCCAGCAGCCAAGAGACAGGGACTAATTCACCCCTCCACTTT
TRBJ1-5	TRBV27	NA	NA	CASSLSQPYSNQPQHF	TGTGCCAGCAGTTTATCACAGCCGTATAGCAATCAGCCCCAGCATTTT
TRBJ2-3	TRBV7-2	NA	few	CASTPGLFTDTQYF	TGTGCCAGCACACCGGGACTTTTCACAGATACGCAGTATTTT
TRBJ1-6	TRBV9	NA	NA	CASSPWMMSSYNSPLHF	TGTGCCAGCAGCCCTTGGATGATGAGCTCCTATAATTCACCCCTCCACTTT
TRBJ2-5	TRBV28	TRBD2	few	CASRPTSGDQETQYF	TGTGCCAGCAGACCGACTAGCGGGGACCAAGAGACCCAGTACTTC
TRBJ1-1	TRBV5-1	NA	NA	CASSARVNTEAFF	TGCGCCAGCAGCGCACGGGTGAACACTGAAGCTTTCTTT
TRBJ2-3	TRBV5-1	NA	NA	CASRPFGGKDTQYF	TGCGCCAGCAGACCCTTTGGTGGGAAAGATACGCAGTATTTT
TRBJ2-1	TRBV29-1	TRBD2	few	CSVAGGDYNEQFF	TGCAGCGTTGCGGGGGGGGACTACAATGAGCAGTTCTTC
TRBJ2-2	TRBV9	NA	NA	CASSVERTPTGELFF	TGTGCCAGCAGCGTAGAGCGGACACCCACCGGGGAGCTGTTTTTT
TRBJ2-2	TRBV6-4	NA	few	CASSPQGVSTGELFF	TGTGCCAGCAGTCCACAGGGTGTAAGCACCGGGGAGCTGTTTTTT
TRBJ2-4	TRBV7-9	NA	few	CATYGGGNIQYF	TGTGCCACCTACGGAGGGGGGAATATTCAGTACTTC
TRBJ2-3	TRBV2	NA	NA	CASSDLDTQYF	TGTGCCAGCAGCGACCTGGATACGCAGTATTTT
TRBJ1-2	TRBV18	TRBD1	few	CASSPDRDRQPNYGYTF	TGTGCCAGCTCACCCGACAGGGATCGGCAGCCTAACTATGGCTACACCTTC
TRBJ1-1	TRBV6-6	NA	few	CASTYSRGGGTEAFF	TGTGCCAGCACATACTCGAGAGGGGGGGGCACTGAAGCTTTCTTT
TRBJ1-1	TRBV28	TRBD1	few	CASRSQGAPNTEAFF	TGTGCCAGCAGATCACAGGGGGCTCCGAACACTGAAGCTTTCTTT
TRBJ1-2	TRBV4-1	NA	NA	CASSQGGWKGYTF	TGCGCCAGCAGCCAAGGAGGGTGGAAGGGCTACACCTTC
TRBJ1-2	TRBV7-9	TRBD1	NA	CASSLDRGPIYGYTF	TGTGCCAGCAGCCTCGACAGGGGCCCTATCTATGGCTACACCTTC
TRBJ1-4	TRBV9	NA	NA	CASSAHPDNEKLFF	TGTGCCAGCAGCGCCCACCCCGATAATGAAAAACTGTTTTTT
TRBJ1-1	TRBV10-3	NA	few	CAIRQVSSTEAFF	TGTGCCATCAGACAGGTTTCAAGCACTGAAGCTTTCTTT
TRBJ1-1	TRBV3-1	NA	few	CASSQDIGAGTEAFF	TGTGCCAGCAGCCAAGATATTGGGGCGGGCACTGAAGCTTTCTTT
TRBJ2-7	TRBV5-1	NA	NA	CASAPGNGDEQYF	TGCGCCAGCGCACCGGGGAACGGCGACGAGCAGTACTTC
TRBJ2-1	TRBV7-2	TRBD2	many	CASSLVATGLAGGPTREQFF	TGTGCCAGCAGCTTAGTGGCCACGGGACTAGCGGGGGGCCCTACTCGTGAGCAGTTCTTC
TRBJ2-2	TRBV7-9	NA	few	CASSFSSTGELFF	TGTGCCAGCAGCTTTTCATCCACCGGGGAGCTGTTTTTT
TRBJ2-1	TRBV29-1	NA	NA	CSVEDWENEQFF	TGCAGCGTTGAAGATTGGGAAAATGAGCAGTTCTTC
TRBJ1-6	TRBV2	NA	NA	CASSYTDSRNSPLHF	TGTGCCAGCAGTTACACGGACAGTAGAAATTCACCCCTCCACTTT
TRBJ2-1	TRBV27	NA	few	CASSSPEGSAGYNEQFF	TGTGCCAGCAGTTCCCCTGAAGGGAGCGCTGGCTACAATGAGCAGTTCTTC
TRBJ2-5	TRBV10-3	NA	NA	CALSGGSSETQYF	TGTGCCCTCAGTGGGGGTAGCAGCGAGACCCAGTACTTC
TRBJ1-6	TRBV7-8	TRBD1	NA	CASSPRGRGPINSPLHF	TGTGCCAGCAGCCCCCGGGGCAGGGGGCCGATTAATTCACCCCTCCACTTT
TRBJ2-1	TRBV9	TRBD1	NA	CASSGQQGAGEQFF	TGTGCCAGCAGCGGTCAACAGGGGGCCGGTGAGCAGTTCTTC
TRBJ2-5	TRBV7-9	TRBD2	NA	CASSWGTSGEETQYF	TGTGCCAGCAGCTGGGGGACTAGCGGAGAAGAGACCCAGTACTTC
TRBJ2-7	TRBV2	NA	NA	CASTSGTASYEQYF	TGTGCCAGCACCTCCGGGACTGCCTCCTACGAGCAGTACTTC